The 21 T cell receptor beta chains in this list originate from one sample, sequenced in a study of T cells in Graves' hyperthyroidism and ophthalmopathy. It was RNA transcripts that yielded the amplified TCR beta CDR3 regions. TCR CDR3 regions were first amplified by RT-PCR with HTBI primers. TCRdb re-called the multiplex PCR reads with MiXCR, one entry per CDR3 protein. The sample has a few hundred thousand distinct CDR3 sequences, about 15% seen once; the top ten hold 32%. The sample consisted of blood. These receptors were obtained from a woman younger than 45 with Graves' hyperthyroidism.

This clonotype was recorded a few times. The chain employs TRBV28 and TRBJ1-2; D gene uncertain. The V gene lost 2 bases and the J gene lost 4 bases, with 11 bases spanning the gap. The length of the CDR3 is 14 residues. Germline CDR1 is MDHEN and CDR2 is SYDVKM. The CDR3 DNA follows: TGTGCCAGCAGTTTAAGTCGGCATCTCTATGGCTACACCTTC. It encodes CASSLSRHLYGYTF.

This chain connects TRBV29-1 to TRBJ2-3; 10 bases are a match to TRBD2. V lost 4 bases, J lost 2 bases, and 6 bases stayed unmatched. Germline V gene data show CDR1 as SQVTM and CDR2 as ANQGSEA. The CDR3 extends over 15 amino acids. The chain's CDR3 is CSVVGTSDDTDTQYF. CDR3 in DNA: TGCAGCGTTGTAGGGACTAGCGACGACACAGATACGCAGTATTTT.

This chain uses TRBV9 with TRBJ2-1; tentative D call: TRBD2 (5 bases). V lost 7 bases and J lost 3, with 11 bases in between. Germline V gives CDR1 SGDLS, CDR2 YYNGEE. The CDR3 covers 13 residues. The CDR3 nucleotides read TGTGCCAGCGTAGCCGGAGGCTACAATGAGCAGTTCTTC. Translated, it gives CASVAGGYNEQFF.

As for this clonotype: Possible read error: a much larger clone is one base away. This chain joins TRBV10-1 and TRBJ2-1; TRBD2 aligns across 8 bases. J was trimmed by 6 bases and V by 0 bases; bases with no gene match: 10. CDR1 is WNHNN and CDR2 is SYGVQD in the germline V gene (reference sequence). The CDR3 is 17 residues long. Written as DNA, the CDR3 is TGCGCCAGCAGTGAGTCTAAAGTGATAGCGGGACGCAATGAGCAGTTCTTC. Translated: CASSESKVIAGRNEQFF.

This clonotype was observed a few times. V and J are TRBV7-8 and TRBJ2-4; TRBD2 is a possible D gene (5 bases). This CDR3 region has 13 residues. Per the germline V gene, CDR1 is SGHVS and CDR2 is FQNEAQ. The V and J ends lost 4 bases and 2 bases respectively, with 6 bases between them. The CDR3 region is CASSWETKNIQYF. CDR3 DNA: TGTGCCAGCAGCTGGGAGACCAAAAACATTCAGTACTTC.

A single count supports this clonotype. The chain recombines TRBV6-1 with TRBJ2-3; 8 bases match TRBD1. CDR3 length: 14 amino acids. The V gene end was trimmed by 10 bases and the J gene end by 1 base; junction bases not matched to a gene: 7. Germline values: CDR1 MNHNS, CDR2 SASEGT. The chain's CDR3 is CATLATGGTDTQYF. The CDR3 DNA reads TGTGCCACCCTCGCGACAGGGGGCACAGATACGCAGTATTTT.

This clonotype was observed many times. J is TRBJ2-3 and V is TRBV3-1, with D perhaps matching TRBD2 (5 bases). The CDR3 loop spans 15 amino acids. Germline lookup yields CDR1 LGHDT and CDR2 YNNKEL (reference sequence). V lost 7 bases and J lost 2, with 16 bases in between. CDR3 in amino acids: CASTSRERNTDTQYF. In DNA, the CDR3 is TGTGCCAGCACCTCAAGGGAGAGGAACACAGATACGCAGTATTTT.

This clonotype was seen repeatedly, ten times or more. This chain joins TRBV6-1 and TRBJ2-1; 15 bases fit TRBD2. The CDR3 has 16 amino acids. V lost 6 bases and J lost 8; bases outside the gene matches: 8. Looked up from germline, CDR1 is MNHNS and CDR2 is SASEGT. CDR3 in DNA: TGTGCCAGCAGGCTAACGGGACTAGCGGGAGGAGATGAGCAGTTCTTC. Protein: CASRLTGLAGGDEQFF.

This clonotype has a single count. Since a much larger clone is just one base distant, this may be a read error. V gene TRBV28 combines with J gene TRBJ1-2; D is uncertain. Trimming shortened V by 6 bases and J by 10 bases, and 15 bases separated the two germline ends. The length of the CDR3 is 12 residues. Germline values: CDR1 MDHEN, CDR2 SYDVKM. The CDR3 DNA reads as TGTGCCAGCAGGAGTTACGCAGATGACTACACCTTC. This translates into CASRSYADDYTF.

This clonotype was seen at least ten times. V usage is TRBV20-1 and J usage is TRBJ2-3; no clear D. The CDR3 contains 12 residues. The V end was cut by 1 base, the J end by 6 bases, with 8 bases between. From germline, CDR1 is DFQATT and CDR2 SNEGSKA (reference sequence). DNA for the CDR3: TGCAGTGCTAGAGTTTTTGCGGATACGCAGTATTTT. This encodes CSARVFADTQYF.

About this clonotype itself: This could be a read error, since a much larger clone is one nucleotide away. J is TRBJ2-1 and V is TRBV12-3 or TRBV12-4; possible D gene TRBD2, 6 bases. The CDR3 loop spans 15 amino acids. Trimming stripped 7 bases from V and 8 bases from J, with 21 bases between. CDR3 in DNA: TGTGCCAGCAACCGCCGGGAAACACCGGGGGATGAGCAGTTCTTC. This encodes CASNRRETPGDEQFF.

The chain has TRBV20-1 and TRBJ2-7, with 8 positions matching TRBD1. The CDR3 spans 14 residues. Germline V CDR1 and CDR2: DFQATT, SNEGSKA (reference sequence). V lost 5 bases and J lost 1; bases outside the gene matches: 7. Here the CDR3 DNA reads TGCAGTGCTTTTGACAGGGGTGGATCCTACGAGCAGTACTTC. It specifies CSAFDRGGSYEQYF.

This clonotype has at least ten counts. The chain has TRBV2 and TRBJ2-2; 14 nucleotides line up with TRBD2. After removal of 5 bases from V and 6 bases from J, the junction contained 2 bases not matched to a gene. CDR3 length: 15 amino acids. Germline V gene data show CDR1 as SNHLY and CDR2 as FYNNEI. The CDR3, as DNA: TGTGCCAGCAGTAGACTAGCGGGAGGGTCCGGGGAGCTGTTTTTT. Residues: CASSRLAGGSGELFF. The full variable domain, rest sourced from reference TRBV2 and TRBJ2-2, is EPEVTQTPSHQVTQMGQEVILRCVPISNHLYFYWYRQILGQKVEFLVSFYNNEISEKSEIFDDQFSVERPDGSNFTLKIRSTKLEDSAMYFCASSRLAGGSGELFFGEGSRLTVL.

In the case of this clonotype: A read error may be the cause here, since a much bigger clone is one base away. The V and J genes are TRBV2 and TRBJ2-1; TRBD2 matches at 12 bases. This CDR3 is built from 16 residues. Germline loops: CDR1 SNHLY, CDR2 FYNNEI. J lost 4 bases, V lost 6 bases, and 7 bases had no gene match. Written as DNA, the CDR3 is TGTGCCAGCAGAGAACTAGCGGGAGGACGGTACAATGAGCAGTTCTTC. Translating gives CASRELAGGRYNEQFF. The full variable domain, completed using reference TRBV2 and TRBJ2-1, is EPEVTQTPSHQVTQMGQEVILRCVPISNHLYFYWYRQILGQKVEFLVSFYNNEISEKSEIFDDQFSVERPDGSNFTLKIRSTKLEDSAMYFCASRELAGGRYNEQFFGPGTRLTVL.

The gene calls are TRBV4-2 and TRBJ2-5; 7 nucleotides line up with TRBD2. The CDR3 spans 15 residues. Germline V gene data show CDR1 as LGHNA and CDR2 as YNFKEQ. Trimming at V came to 1 base and at J to 2 bases, leaving 4 bases not matched to a gene. The CDR3 DNA follows: TGTGCCAGCAGCCAAGCTTCAGCGGGACAAGAGACCCAGTACTTC. This encodes CASSQASAGQETQYF.

There are a few counts of this clonotype. The V and J genes are TRBV10-3 and TRBJ2-3; D gene ambiguous. Germline V gene data show CDR1 as ENHRY and CDR2 as SYGVKD. CDR3 size: 14 residues. Trimming shortened V by 8 bases and J by 1 base, and 13 bases separated the two germline ends. Written as DNA, the CDR3 is TGTGCCATCCTTGAGCACACAGGCACAGATACGCAGTATTTT. Its translation: CAILEHTGTDTQYF.

The rearrangement uses TRBV20-1 and TRBJ2-3, with D possibly matching TRBD2 (6 bases). The V end lost 0 bases, the J end lost 0 bases, and 10 bases lay between the germline ends. CDR3 length equals 15 residues. CDR1 DFQATT and CDR2 SNEGSKA come from the germline V gene (reference sequence). The CDR3 spells CSARDLATSTDTQYF. The CDR3 DNA reads TGCAGTGCTAGAGATCTAGCGACAAGCACAGATACGCAGTATTTT.

Ten or more counts support this clonotype. The chain employs TRBV4-1 and TRBJ2-3; D uncertain. The CDR3 has 14 residues. Germline CDR1 and CDR2: MGHRA and YSYEKL. V was cut by 1 base and J by 0 bases, with 5 bases left in between. The CDR3 sequence: CASSQGASTDTQYF. CDR3 DNA sequence: TGCGCCAGCAGCCAAGGGGCTAGCACAGATACGCAGTATTTT.

The rearrangement uses TRBV7-9 and TRBJ1-6; 7 nucleotides agree with TRBD1. The J segment lost 8 bases and the V segment lost 4 bases, leaving 20 bases of the junction unmatched. This CDR3 is built from 19 residues. Germline assignment: CDR1 SEHNR and CDR2 FQNEAQ (reference sequence). The CDR3 DNA is TGTGCCAGCAGCTACTCCCTATCCGGGACAGAATTATTCCATTCACCCCTCCACTTT. Its protein is CASSYSLSGTELFHSPLHF.

In its sample, this clonotype was seen a few times. V is TRBV5-5 and J is TRBJ2-7; possible D gene TRBD1, 5 bases. The CDR3 runs to 13 residues. The germline V and J ends were trimmed by 6 bases and 0 bases, with 10 bases remaining between them. Germline CDR1 is SGHKS and CDR2 is YYEKEE (reference sequence). CDR3 sequence reads: CASKGRDSYEQYF. Here the CDR3 DNA reads TGTGCCAGCAAGGGCAGGGACTCCTACGAGCAGTACTTC.

This clonotype was counted between two and nine times. The genes are TRBV5-1 and TRBJ2-5; no reliable D call. The V gene's germline CDR1 is SGHRS and CDR2 YFSETQ. The CDR3 extends over 15 amino acids. The V gene lost 4 bases and the J gene lost 2 bases, with 15 bases spanning the gap. For the CDR3, the DNA is TGCGCCAGCAGCGACACGGCCAGTCTACAAGAGACCCAGTACTTC. Translated, it gives CASSDTASLQETQYF.